The clone carrying this T cell receptor beta chain was found a few times. Its antigen is still unknown. The CDR3 has 13 residues. Germline loops: CDR1 SGHTA, CDR2 FQGNSA. The V gene lost 1 base and the J gene lost 6 bases, with 7 bases spanning the gap. TCRdb reanalysed the reads using MiXCR and keeps one entry per CDR3 protein. The sample includes 75,000 to 95,000 distinct CDR3 sequences, more than 40% of them seen just once. This sample stems from a study of T cell repertoires in cytomegalovirus infection. The source was CD8+ T cells from cultured PBMCs, collected from culture after CMV antigen stimulation. The source is a human donor in good health (CMV status not recorded). Some clones in this sample may be carry-over from other donors' samples. The rearrangement links TRBV7-2 to TRBJ1-5; no reliable D call. This CDR3 is CASSLEGFQPQHF. The DNA for the CDR3 is TGTGCCAGCAGCTTAGAAGGGTTTCAGCCCCAGCATTTT.